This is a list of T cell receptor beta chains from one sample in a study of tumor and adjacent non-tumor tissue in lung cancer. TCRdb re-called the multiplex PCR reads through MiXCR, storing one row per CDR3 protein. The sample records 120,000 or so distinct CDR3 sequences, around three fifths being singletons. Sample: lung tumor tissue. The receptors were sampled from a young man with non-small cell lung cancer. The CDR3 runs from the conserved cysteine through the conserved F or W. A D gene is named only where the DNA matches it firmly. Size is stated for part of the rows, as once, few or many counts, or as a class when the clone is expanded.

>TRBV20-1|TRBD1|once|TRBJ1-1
CSVWVRGDTEVFF
TGTAGTGTATGGGTCAGGGGGGACACTGAAGTTTTCTTT
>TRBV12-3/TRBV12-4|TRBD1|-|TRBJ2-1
CTSTPPGGGSNEQFF
TGTACCAGCACTCCCCCAGGGGGCGGAAGCAATGAGCAGTTCTTC
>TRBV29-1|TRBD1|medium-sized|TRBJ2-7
CSVAVGTGGHEQYF
TGCAGCGTTGCGGTGGGGACAGGGGGCCACGAGCAGTACTTC
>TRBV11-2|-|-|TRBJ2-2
CASSLSGSNIGELFF
TGTGCCAGCAGCCTTAGTGGGAGTAACATCGGGGAGCTGTTTTTT
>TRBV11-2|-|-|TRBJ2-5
CACNWTRETQYF
TGTGCCTGCAACTGGACACGGGAGACCCAGTACTTC
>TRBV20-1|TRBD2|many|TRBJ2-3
CSAASGGPPTDTQYF
TGCAGTGCTGCTAGCGGGGGCCCCCCGACAGATACGCAGTATTTT
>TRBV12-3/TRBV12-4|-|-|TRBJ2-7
CASSLALGSDRGHVQYF
TGTGCCAGCAGTTTAGCGCTAGGCAGCGACCGAGGACACGTGCAGTACTTC
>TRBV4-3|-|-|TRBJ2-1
CPSSQRPGDKQFF
TGCCCCAGCAGCCAGAGGCCGGGAGATAAGCAGTTCTTC
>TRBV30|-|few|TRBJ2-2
CAWGVLGTWNTGELFF
TGTGCCTGGGGTGTACTAGGGACTTGGAACACCGGGGAGCTGTTTTTT
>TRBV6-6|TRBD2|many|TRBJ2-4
CASSTTGGGKNIQYF
TGTGCCAGCAGTACCACGGGGGGGGGCAAAAACATTCAGTACTTC
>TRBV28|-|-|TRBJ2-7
CASSPWTCGSVYEQYF
TGTGCCAGCAGTCCATGGACTTGCGGATCAGTTTACGAGCAGTACTTC
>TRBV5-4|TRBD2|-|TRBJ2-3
CASSSGSRTSGVYTQYF
TGTGCCAGCAGCTCGGGATCTCGGACTAGCGGAGTATATACGCAGTATTTT
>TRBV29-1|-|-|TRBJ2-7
CSVEDTLGREQYF
TGCAGTGTTGAAGACACCCTAGGAAGAGAGCAGTACTTC
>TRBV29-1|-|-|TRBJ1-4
CSVAGGTEKPFF
-
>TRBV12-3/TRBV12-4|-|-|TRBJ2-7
CASSLVVWLSSYEQYF
TGTGCCAGCAGTTTGGTAGTATGGTTAAGCTCCTACGAGCAGTACTTC
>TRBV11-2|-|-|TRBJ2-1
CACSMTRQERFF
TGTGCCTGCAGCATGACTAGACAGGAGCGGTTCTTC
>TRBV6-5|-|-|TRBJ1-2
CASSHARGRYGHTF
TGTGCCAGCAGTCACGCCAGGGGAAGGTATGGCCACACCTTC